This T cell receptor (beta chain) is from a study of Ad26.COV2.S vaccination and SARS-CoV-2 variants. The wider study: Of the COV1001 trial arms, the Ad26.COV2.S arm included the donor. The vaccine Ad26.COV2.S was put into the muscle once, or twice with 56 days between.

This clone was recorded only once. Antigen unknown. Treatment described: roughly 18 received Ad26.COV2.S at low or high dose, single or two shots; about 5 received placebo; per-sample allocation not given. Samples were taken on day 63 after the first vaccine or placebo injection. The individual, an adult aged 18-55 years, was a donor in Boston. Assay: immunoSEQ multiplex PCR; the TCRdb copy retains only in-frame clones and omits some. The sample consists of just over 350,000 clones, 70% to 90% of them appearing once. Whole-study results and caveats: Vaccine recipients and placebo recipients showed similar non-spike TCR breadth.

The sequence came from a person between 18 and 65 years old who received the Ad26.COV2.S COVID-19 vaccine or a placebo. The input for sequencing was peripheral blood, taken in a trial of Ad26.COV2.S vaccine versus placebo.

Written as DNA, the CDR3 is TGTGCCAGCAGCGCTAGAGGGGGGGCTGTCGAAAAACTGTTTTTT. It yields the protein CASSARGGAVEKLFF. The genes are TRBV7-8 and TRBJ1-4; D perhaps matches TRBD1 (6 bases). Germline V gene sequence: CDR1 SGHVS, CDR2 FQNEAQ. Trimming pared 5 bases from V and 8 bases from J, leaving 18 bases between. CDR3 length equals 15 residues.